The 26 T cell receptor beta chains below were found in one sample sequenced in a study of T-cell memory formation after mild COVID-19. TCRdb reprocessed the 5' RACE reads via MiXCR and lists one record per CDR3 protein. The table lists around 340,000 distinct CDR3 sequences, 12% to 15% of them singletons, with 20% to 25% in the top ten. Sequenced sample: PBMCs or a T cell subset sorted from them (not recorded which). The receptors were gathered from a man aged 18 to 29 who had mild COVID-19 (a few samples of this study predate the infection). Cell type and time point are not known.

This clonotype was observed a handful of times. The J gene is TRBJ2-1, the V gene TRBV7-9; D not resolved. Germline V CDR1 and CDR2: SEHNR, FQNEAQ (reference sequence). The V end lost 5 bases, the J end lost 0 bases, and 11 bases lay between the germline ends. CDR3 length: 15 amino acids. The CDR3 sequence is CASSPQEFSYNEQFF. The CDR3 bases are TGTGCCAGCAGCCCGCAGGAATTCTCCTACAATGAGCAGTTCTTC.

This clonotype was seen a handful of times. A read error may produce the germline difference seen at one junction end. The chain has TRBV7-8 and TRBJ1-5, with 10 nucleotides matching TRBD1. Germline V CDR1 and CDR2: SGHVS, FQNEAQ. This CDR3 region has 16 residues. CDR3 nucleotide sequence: TGTGCCAGCAGCCTAGCTCCGGGGACAGGGGTGCAGCCCCAGCATTTT. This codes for CASSLAPGTGVQPQHF.

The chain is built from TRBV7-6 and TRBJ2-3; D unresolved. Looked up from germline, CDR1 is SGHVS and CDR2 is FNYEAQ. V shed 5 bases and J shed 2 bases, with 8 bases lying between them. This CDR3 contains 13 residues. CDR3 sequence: CASSALYTDTQYF. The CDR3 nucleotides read TGTGCCAGCAGCGCGCTCTACACAGATACGCAGTATTTT.

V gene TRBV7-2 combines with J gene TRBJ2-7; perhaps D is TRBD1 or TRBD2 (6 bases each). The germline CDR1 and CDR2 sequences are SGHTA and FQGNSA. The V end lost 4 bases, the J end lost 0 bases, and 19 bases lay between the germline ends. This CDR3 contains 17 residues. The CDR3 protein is CASSSLTGGPSSYEQYF. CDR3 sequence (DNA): TGTGCCAGCAGCTCCCTGACCGGGGGCCCGAGCTCCTACGAGCAGTACTTC.

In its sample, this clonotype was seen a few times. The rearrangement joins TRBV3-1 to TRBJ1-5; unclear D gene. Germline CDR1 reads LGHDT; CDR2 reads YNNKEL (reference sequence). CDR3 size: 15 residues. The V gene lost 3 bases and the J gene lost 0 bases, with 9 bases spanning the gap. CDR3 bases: TGTGCCAGCAGCCAGGACGGGATTAGCAATCAGCCCCAGCATTTT. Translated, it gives CASSQDGISNQPQHF.

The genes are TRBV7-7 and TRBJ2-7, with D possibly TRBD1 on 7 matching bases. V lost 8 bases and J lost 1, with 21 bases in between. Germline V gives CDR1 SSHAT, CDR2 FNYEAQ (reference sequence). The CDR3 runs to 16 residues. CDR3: CASQTRRGVVSYEQYF. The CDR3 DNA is TGTGCCAGCCAGACGCGCAGGGGGGTCGTATCCTACGAGCAGTACTTC.

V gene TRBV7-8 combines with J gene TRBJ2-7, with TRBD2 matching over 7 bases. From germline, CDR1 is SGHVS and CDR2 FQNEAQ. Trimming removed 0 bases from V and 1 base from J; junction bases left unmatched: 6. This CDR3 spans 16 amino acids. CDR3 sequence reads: CASSLAPGRQSYEQYV. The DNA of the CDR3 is TGTGCCAGCAGCTTAGCCCCCGGGAGGCAGTCCTACGAGCAGTACGTC.

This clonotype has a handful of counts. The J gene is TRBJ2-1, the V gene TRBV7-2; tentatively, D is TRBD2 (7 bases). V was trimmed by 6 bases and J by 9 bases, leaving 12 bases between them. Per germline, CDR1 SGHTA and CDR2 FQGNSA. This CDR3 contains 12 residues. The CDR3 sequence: CASRRGEGEQFF. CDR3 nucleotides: TGTGCCAGCAGGAGGGGGGAGGGTGAGCAGTTCTTC.

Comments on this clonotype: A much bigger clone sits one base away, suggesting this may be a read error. The chain's CDR3 is CASSYANTGELFF. The CDR3 nucleotides read TGTGCCAGCAGTTACGCGAACACCGGGGAGCTGTTTTTT. V gene TRBV6-2 or TRBV6-3 combines with J gene TRBJ2-2; D ambiguous. CDR1 is MNHEY, CDR2 SVGEGT, per germline. V was cut by 2 bases and J by 0 bases, with 1 base left in between. The CDR3 runs 13 residues.

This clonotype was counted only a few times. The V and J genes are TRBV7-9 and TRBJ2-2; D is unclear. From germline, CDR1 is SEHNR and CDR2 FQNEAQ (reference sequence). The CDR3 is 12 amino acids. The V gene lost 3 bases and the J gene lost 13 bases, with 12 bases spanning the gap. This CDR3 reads CASSFGRHGLFF. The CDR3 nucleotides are TGTGCCAGCAGCTTCGGACGACATGGGCTGTTTTTT.

The DNA for the CDR3 is TGCAGCTCCCTAGCGGGGGCAAACCAAGAGACCCAGTACTTC. It yields the protein CSSLAGANQETQYF. J is TRBJ2-5 and V is TRBV29-1, with 10 bases aligning to TRBD2. This CDR3 has 14 amino acids. CDR1 is SQVTM and CDR2 is ANQGSEA in the germline V gene. Trimming removed 8 bases from V and 0 bases from J; junction bases left unmatched: 6.

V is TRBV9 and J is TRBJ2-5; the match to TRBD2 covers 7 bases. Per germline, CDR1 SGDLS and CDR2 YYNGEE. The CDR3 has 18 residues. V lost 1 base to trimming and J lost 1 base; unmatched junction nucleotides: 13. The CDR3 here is CASSVSWRWWGGQETQYF. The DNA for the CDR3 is TGTGCCAGCAGCGTATCTTGGAGGTGGTGGGGGGGCCAAGAGACCCAGTACTTC.

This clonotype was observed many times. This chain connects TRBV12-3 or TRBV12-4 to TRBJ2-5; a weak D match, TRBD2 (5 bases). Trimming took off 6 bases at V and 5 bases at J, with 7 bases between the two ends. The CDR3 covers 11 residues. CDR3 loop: CASSRGETQYF. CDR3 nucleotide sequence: TGTGCCAGCAGCCGCGGGGAGACCCAGTACTTC.

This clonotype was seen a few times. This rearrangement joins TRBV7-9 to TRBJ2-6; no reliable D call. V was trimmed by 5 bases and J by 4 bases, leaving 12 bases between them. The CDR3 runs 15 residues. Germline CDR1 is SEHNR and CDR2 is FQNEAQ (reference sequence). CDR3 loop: CASSPRPAGANVLTF. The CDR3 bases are TGTGCCAGCAGCCCTAGGCCTGCGGGGGCCAACGTCCTGACTTTC.

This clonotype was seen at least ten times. CDR3 nucleotide sequence: TGTGCCAGCGGCCCGGACTTGTGGGGCGAGCAGTACGTC. Its protein product is CASGPDLWGEQYV. The chain joins TRBV7-2 to TRBJ2-7; a weak D match, TRBD2 (5 bases). Germline CDR1 reads SGHTA; CDR2 reads FQGNSA. Trimming removed 8 bases from V and 6 bases from J, with 17 bases in between. The length of the CDR3 is 13 residues.

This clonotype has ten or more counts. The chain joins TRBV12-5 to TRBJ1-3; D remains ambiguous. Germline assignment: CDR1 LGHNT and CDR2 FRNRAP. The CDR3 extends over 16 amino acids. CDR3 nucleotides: TGTGCACCACCCGCTAAAAAACATAGCTCTGGAAACACCATATATTTT. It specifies CAPPAKKHSSGNTIYF. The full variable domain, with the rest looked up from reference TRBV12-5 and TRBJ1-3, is DARVTQTPRHKVTEMGQEVTMRCQPILGHNTVFWYRQTMMQGLELLAYFRNRAPLDDSGMPKDRFSAEMPDATLATLKIQPSEPRDSAVYFCAPPAKKHSSGNTIYFGEGSWLTVV.

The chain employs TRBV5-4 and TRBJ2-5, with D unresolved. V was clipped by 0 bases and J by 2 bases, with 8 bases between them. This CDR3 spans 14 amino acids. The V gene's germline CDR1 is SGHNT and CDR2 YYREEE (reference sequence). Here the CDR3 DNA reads TGTGCCAGCAGCTTGGTTGAGCCGCAAGAGACCCAGTACTTC. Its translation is CASSLVEPQETQYF.

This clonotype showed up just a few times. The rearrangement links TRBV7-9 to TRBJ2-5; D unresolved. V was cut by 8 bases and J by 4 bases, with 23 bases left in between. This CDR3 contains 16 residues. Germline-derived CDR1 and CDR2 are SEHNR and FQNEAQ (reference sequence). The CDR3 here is CASPSPGSSLGETQYF. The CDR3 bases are TGTGCCAGCCCCTCGCCGGGCTCTTCGTTGGGAGAGACCCAGTACTTC.

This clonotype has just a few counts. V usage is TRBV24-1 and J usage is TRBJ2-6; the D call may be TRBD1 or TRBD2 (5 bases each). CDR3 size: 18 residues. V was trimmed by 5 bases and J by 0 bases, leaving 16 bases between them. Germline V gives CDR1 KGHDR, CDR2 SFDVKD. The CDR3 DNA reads TGTGCCACCAGTGGTCTGCCAGGGACCAGCTCTGGGGCCAACGTCCTGACTTTC. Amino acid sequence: CATSGLPGTSSGANVLTF.

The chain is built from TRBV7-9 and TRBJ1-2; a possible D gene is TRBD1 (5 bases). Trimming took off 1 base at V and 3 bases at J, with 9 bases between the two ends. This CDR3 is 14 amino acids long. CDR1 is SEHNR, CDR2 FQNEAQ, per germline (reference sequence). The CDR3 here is CASSLESRDYGYTF. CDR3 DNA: TGTGCCAGCAGCTTAGAAAGCAGGGACTATGGCTACACCTTC.

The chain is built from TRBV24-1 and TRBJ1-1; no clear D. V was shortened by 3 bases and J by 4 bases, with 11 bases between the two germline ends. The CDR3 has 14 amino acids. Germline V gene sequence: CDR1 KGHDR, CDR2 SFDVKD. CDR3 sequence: CATSDHGVGTEAFF. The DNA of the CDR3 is TGTGCCACCAGTGATCACGGGGTAGGCACTGAAGCTTTCTTT.

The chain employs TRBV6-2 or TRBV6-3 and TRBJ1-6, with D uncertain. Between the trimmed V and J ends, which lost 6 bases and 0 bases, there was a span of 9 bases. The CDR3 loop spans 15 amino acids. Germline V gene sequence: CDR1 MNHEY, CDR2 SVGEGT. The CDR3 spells CASREVGSYNSPLHF. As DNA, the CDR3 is TGTGCCAGCAGGGAAGTGGGCTCCTATAATTCACCCCTCCACTTT.

The CDR3 loop is CASSQEDRDSNNEQFF. In nucleotides, the CDR3 is TGCGCCAGCAGCCAAGAGGATAGGGACAGCAACAATGAGCAGTTCTTC. The chain carries TRBV4-1 and TRBJ2-1; TRBD1 aligns across 7 bases. Germline loops: CDR1 MGHRA, CDR2 YSYEKL. The CDR3 is 16 amino acids. The junction had 7 bases not matched to a gene; V was cut back by 0 bases and J by 5 bases.

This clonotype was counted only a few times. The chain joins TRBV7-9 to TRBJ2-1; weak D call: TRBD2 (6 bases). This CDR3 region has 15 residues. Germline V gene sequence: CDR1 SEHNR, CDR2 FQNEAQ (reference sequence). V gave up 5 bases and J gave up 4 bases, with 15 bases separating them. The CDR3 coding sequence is TGTGCCAGCAGCCTGGACTATCCGGGGTACAATGAGCAGTTCTTC. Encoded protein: CASSLDYPGYNEQFF.

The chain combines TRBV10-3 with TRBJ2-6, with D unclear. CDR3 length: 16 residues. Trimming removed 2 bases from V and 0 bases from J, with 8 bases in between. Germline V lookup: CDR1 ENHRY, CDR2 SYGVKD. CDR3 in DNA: TGTGCCATCAGTGAGCAGGACGTCTCTGGGGCCAACGTCCTGACTTTC. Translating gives CAISEQDVSGANVLTF.

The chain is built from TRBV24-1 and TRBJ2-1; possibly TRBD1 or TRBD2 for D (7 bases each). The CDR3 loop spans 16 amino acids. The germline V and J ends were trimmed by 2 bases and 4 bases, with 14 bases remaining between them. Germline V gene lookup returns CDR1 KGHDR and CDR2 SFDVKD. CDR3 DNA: TGTGCCACCAGTGATTCAGGGGGAGGGGTTTACAATGAGCAGTTCTTC. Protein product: CATSDSGGGVYNEQFF.